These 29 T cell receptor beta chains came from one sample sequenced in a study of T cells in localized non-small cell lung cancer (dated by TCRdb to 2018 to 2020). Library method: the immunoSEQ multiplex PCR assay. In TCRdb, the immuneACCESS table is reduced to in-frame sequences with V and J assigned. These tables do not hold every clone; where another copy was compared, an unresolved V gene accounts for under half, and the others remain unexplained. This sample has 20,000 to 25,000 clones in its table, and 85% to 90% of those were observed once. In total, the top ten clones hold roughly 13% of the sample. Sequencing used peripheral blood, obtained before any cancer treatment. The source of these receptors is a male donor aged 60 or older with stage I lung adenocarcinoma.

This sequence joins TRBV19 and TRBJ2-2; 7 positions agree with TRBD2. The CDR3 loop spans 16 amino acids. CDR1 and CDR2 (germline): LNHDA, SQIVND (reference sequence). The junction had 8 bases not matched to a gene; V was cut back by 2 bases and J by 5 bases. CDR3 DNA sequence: TGTGCCAGTAGTATACTAGCGGACGGGGGAACCGGGGAGCTGTTTTTT. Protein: CASSILADGGTGELFF.

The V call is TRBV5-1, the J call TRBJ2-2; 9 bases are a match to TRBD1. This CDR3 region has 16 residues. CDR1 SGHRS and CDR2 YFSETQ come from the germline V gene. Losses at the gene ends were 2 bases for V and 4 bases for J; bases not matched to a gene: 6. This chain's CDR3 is CASSFDRGGPTGELFF. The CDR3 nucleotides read TGCGCCAGCAGCTTCGACAGGGGGGGTCCCACCGGGGAGCTGTTTTTT.

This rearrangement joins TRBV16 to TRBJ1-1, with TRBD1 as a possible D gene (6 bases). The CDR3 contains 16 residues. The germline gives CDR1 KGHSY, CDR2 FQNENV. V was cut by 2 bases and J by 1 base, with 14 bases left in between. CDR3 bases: TGTGCCAGCAGCCAAGTAGGGACATATTCGAACACTGAAGCTTTCTTT. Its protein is CASSQVGTYSNTEAFF.

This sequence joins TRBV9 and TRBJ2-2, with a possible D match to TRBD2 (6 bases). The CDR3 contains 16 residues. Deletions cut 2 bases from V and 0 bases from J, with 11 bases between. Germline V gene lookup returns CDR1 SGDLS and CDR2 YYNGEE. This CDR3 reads CASSVVSGANTGELFF. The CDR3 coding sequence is TGTGCCAGCAGCGTGGTTAGCGGCGCGAACACCGGGGAGCTGTTTTTT.

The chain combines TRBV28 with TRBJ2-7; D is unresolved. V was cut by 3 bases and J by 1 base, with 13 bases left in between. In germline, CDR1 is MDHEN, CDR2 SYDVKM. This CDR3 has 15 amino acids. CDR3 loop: CASSFLGQASYEQYF. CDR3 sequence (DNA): TGTGCCAGCAGTTTCCTCGGGCAGGCGTCCTACGAGCAGTACTTC.

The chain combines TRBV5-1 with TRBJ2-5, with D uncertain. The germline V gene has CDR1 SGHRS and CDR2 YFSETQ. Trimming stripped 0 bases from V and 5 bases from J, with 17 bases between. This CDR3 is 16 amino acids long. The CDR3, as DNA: TGCGCCAGCAGCTTGGGTGGGCTCGGCAACCGGGAGACCCAGTACTTC. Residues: CASSLGGLGNRETQYF.

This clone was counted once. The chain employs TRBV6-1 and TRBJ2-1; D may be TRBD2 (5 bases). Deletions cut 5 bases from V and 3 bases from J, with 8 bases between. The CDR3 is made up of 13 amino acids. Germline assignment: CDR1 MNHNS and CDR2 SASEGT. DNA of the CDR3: TGTGCCAGCAGTCCTCGGGGCTACAATGAGCAGTTCTTC. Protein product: CASSPRGYNEQFF.

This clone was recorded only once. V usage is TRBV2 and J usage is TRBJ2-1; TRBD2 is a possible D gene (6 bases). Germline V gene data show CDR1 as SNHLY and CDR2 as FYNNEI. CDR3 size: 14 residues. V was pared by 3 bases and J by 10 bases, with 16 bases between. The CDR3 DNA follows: TGTGCCAGCAGTGATTGGGACTTGCAATTAGAGCAGTTCTTC. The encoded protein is CASSDWDLQLEQFF.

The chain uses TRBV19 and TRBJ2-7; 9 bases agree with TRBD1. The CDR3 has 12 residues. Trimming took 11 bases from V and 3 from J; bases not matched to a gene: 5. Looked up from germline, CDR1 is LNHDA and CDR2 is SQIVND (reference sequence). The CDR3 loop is CASGQGGYEQYF. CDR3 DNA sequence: TGTGCCTCGGGACAGGGTGGCTACGAGCAGTACTTC. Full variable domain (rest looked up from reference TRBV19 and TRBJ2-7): DGGITQSPKYLFRKEGQNVTLSCEQNLNHDAMYWYRQDPGQGLRLIYYSQIVNDFQKGDIAEGYSVSREKKESFPLTVTSAQKNPTAFYLCASGQGGYEQYFGPGTRLTVT.

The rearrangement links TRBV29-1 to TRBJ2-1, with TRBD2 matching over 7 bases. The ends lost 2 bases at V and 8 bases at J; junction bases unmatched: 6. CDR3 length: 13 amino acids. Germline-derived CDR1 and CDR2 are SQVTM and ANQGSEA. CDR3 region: CSVERAGRDEQFF. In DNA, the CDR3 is TGCAGCGTTGAACGGGCGGGGAGGGATGAGCAGTTCTTC.

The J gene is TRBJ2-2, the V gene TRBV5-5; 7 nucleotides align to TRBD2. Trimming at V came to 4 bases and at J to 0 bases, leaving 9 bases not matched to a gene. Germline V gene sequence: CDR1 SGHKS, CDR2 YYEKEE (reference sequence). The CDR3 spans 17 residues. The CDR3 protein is CASSLSGGLANTGELFF. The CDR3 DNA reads TGTGCCAGCAGCCTCTCGGGGGGTCTTGCGAACACCGGGGAGCTGTTTTTT.

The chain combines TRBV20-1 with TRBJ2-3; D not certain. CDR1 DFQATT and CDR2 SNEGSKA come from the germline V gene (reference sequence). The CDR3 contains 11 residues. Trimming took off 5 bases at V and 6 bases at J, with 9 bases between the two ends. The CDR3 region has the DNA TGCAGTGCTGCTCTCGGGGATACGCAGTATTTT. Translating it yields CSAALGDTQYF.

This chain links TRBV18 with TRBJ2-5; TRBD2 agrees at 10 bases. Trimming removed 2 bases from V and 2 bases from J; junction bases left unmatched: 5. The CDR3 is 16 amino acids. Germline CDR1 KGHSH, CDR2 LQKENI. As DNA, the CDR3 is TGTGCCAGCTCACCATCTAGCGGGGGCCGACAAGAGACCCAGTACTTC. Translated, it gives CASSPSSGGRQETQYF.

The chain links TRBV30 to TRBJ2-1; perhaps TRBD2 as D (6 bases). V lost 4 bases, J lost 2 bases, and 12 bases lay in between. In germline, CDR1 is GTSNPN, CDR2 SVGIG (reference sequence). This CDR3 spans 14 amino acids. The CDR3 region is CAWKLSGAYNEQFF. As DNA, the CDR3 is TGTGCCTGGAAACTCTCGGGGGCCTACAATGAGCAGTTCTTC.

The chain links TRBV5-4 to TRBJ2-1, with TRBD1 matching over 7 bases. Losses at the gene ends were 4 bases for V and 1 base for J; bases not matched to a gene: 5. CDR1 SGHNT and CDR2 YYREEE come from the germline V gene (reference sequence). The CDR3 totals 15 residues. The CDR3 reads CASSPTGLSYNEQFF. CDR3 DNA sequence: TGTGCCAGCAGCCCGACAGGGCTTTCCTACAATGAGCAGTTCTTC.

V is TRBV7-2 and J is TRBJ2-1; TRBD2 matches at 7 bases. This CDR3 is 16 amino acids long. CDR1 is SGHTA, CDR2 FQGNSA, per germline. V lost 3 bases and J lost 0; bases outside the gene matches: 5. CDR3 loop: CASSFRTGGSYNEQFF. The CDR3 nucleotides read TGTGCCAGCAGCTTCCGGACGGGGGGCTCCTACAATGAGCAGTTCTTC. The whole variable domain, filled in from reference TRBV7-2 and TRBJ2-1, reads GAGVSQSPSNKVTEKGKDVELRCDPISGHTALYWYRQSLGQGLEFLIYFQGNSAPDKSGLPSDRFSAERTGGSVSTLTIQRTQQEDSAVYLCASSFRTGGSYNEQFFGPGTRLTVL.

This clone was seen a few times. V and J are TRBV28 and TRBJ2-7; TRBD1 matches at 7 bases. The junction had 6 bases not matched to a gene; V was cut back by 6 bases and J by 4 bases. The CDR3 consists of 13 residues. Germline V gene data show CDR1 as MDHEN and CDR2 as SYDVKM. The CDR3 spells CASRGTVVYEQYF. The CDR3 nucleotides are TGTGCCAGCAGAGGGACAGTTGTATACGAGCAGTACTTC.

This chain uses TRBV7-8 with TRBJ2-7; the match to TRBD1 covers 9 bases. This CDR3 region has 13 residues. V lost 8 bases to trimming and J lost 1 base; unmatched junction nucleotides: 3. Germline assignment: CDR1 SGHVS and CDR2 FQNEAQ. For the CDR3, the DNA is TGTGCCAGCTGGGACAGGGTTTCCTACGAGCAGTACTTC. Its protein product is CASWDRVSYEQYF.

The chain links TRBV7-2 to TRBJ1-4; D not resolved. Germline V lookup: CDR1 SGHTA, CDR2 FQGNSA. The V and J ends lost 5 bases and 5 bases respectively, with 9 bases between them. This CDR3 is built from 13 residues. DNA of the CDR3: TGTGCCAGCAGCCTTAAATCGAATGAAAAACTGTTTTTT. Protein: CASSLKSNEKLFF.

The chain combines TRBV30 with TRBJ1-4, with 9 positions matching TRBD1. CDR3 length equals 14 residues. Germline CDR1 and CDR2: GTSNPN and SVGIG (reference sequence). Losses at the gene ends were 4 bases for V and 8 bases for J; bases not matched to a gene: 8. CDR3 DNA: TGTGCCTGGACCTTGGGACAGGGTGGGGAAAAACTGTTTTTT. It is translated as CAWTLGQGGEKLFF. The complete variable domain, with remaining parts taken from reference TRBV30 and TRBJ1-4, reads SQTIHQWPATLVQPVGSPLSLECTVEGTSNPNLYWYRQAAGRGLQLLFYSVGIGQISSEVPQNLSASRPQDRQFILSSKKLLLSDSGFYLCAWTLGQGGEKLFFGSGTQLSVL.

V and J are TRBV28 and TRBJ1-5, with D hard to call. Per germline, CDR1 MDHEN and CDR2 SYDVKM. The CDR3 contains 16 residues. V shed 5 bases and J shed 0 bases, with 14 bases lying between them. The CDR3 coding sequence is TGTGCCAGCAGTGGACGAGGGATATATAGCAATCAGCCCCAGCATTTT. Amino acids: CASSGRGIYSNQPQHF.

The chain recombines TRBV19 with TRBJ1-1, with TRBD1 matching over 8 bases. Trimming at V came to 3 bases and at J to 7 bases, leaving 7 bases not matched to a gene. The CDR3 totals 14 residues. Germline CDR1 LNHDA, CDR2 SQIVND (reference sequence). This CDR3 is CASSMVRTGSEAFF. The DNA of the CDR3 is TGTGCCAGTAGTATGGTGAGGACAGGGAGTGAAGCTTTCTTT.

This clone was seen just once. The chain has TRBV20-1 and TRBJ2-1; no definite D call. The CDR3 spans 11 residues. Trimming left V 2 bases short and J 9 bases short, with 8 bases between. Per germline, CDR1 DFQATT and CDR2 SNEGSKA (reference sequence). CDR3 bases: TGCAGTGCTAGATCGGATGTTGAGCAGTTCTTC. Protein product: CSARSDVEQFF.

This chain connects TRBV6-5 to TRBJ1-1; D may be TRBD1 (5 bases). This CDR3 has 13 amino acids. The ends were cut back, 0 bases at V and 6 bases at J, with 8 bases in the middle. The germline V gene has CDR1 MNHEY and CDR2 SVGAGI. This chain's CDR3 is CASSYSLGAEAFF. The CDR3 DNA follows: TGTGCCAGCAGTTACTCTTTAGGGGCTGAAGCTTTCTTT.

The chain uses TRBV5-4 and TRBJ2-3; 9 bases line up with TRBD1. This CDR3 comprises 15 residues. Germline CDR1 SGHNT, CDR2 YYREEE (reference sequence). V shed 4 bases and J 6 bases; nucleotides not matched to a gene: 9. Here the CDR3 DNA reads TGTGCCAGCAGCCCTCGGGACAGGGCGGCGGATACGCAGTATTTT. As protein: CASSPRDRAADTQYF.

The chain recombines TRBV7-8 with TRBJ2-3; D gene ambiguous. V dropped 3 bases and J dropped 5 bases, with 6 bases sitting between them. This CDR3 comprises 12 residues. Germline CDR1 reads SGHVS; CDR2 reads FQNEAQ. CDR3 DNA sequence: TGTGCCAGCAGCTTTTTGTTAGATACGCAGTATTTT. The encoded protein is CASSFLLDTQYF.

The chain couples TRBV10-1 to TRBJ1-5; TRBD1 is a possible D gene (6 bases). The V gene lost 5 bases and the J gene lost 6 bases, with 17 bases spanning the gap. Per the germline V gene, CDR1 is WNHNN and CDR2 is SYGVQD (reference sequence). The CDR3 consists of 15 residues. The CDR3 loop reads CASSPLGGAIQPQHF. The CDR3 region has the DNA TGCGCCAGCAGTCCCCTAGGGGGGGCGATTCAGCCCCAGCATTTT.

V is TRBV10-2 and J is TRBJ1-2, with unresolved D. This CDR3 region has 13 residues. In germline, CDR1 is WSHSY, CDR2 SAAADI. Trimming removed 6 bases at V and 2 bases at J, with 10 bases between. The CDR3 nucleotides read TGCGCCAGCAGGGATCAGTCGAACTATGGCTACACCTTC. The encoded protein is CASRDQSNYGYTF.

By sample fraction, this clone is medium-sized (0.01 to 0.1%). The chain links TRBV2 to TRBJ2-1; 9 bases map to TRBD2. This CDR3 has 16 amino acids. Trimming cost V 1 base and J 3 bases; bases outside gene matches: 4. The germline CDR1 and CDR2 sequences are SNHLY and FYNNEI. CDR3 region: CASSEVRLAVYNEQFF. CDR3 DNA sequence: TGTGCCAGCAGTGAAGTGAGACTAGCGGTCTACAATGAGCAGTTCTTC.